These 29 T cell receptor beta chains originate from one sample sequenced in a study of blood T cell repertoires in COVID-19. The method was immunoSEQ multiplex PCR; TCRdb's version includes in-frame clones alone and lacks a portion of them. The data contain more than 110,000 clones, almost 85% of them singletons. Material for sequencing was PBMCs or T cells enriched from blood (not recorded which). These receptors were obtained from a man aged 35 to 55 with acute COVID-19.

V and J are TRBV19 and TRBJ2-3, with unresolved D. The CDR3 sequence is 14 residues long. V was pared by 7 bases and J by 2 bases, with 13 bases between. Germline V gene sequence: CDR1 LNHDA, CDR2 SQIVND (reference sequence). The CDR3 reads CASKGDPLTDTQYF. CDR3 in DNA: TGTGCCAGTAAAGGAGACCCTCTCACAGATACGCAGTATTTT. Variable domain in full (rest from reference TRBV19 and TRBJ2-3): DGGITQSPKYLFRKEGQNVTLSCEQNLNHDAMYWYRQDPGQGLRLIYYSQIVNDFQKGDIAEGYSVSREKKESFPLTVTSAQKNPTAFYLCASKGDPLTDTQYFGPGTRLTVL.

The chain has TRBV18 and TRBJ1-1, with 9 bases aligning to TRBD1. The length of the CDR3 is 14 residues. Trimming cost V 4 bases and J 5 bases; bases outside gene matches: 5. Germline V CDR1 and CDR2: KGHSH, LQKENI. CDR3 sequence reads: CASSRSGQGTEAFF. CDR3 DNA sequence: TGTGCCAGCTCACGGTCAGGACAGGGGACTGAAGCTTTCTTT.

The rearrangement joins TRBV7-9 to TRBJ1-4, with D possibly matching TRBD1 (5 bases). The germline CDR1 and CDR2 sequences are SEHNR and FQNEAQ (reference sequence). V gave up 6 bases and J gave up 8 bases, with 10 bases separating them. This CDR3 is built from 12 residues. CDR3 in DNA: TGTGCCAGCAGTCAGGGTGGGGAAAAACTGTTTTTT. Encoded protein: CASSQGGEKLFF.

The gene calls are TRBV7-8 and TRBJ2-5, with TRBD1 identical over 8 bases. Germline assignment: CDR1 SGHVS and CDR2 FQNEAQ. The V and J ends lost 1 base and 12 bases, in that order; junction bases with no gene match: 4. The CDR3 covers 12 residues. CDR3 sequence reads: CASSLVRQGKYF. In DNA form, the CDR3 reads TGTGCCAGCAGCTTAGTACGACAGGGGAAGTACTTC.

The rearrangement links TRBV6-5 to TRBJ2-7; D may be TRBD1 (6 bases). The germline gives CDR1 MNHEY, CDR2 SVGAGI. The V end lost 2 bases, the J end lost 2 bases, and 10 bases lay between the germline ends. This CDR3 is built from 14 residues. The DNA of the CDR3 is TGTGCCAGCAGTTACCGGTCAGGGGCCTACGAGCAGTACTTC. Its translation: CASSYRSGAYEQYF.

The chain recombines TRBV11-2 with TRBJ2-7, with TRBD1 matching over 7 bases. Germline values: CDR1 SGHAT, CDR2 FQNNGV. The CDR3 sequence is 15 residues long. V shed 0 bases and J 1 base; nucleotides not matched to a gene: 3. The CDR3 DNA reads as TGTGCCAGCAGCTTAGAATCGACAGGGTCCTACGAGCAGTACTTC. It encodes CASSLESTGSYEQYF.

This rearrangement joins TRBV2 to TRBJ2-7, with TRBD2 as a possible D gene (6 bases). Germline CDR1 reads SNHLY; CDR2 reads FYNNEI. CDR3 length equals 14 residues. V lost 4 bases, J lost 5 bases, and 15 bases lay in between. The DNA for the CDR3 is TGTGCCAGCAGTGCCTCCTGGGAGCGGGACGAGCAGTACTTC. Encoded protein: CASSASWERDEQYF.

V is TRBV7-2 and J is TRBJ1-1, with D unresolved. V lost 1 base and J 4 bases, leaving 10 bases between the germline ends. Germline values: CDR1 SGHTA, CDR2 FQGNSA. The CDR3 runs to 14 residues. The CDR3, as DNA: TGTGCCAGCAGCTTAGTGGGCAGCGGCACTGAAGCTTTCTTT. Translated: CASSLVGSGTEAFF.

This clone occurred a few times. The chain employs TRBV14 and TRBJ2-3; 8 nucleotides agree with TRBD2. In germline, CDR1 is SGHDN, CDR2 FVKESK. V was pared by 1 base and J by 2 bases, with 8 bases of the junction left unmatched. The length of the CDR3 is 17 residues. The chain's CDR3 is CASSQAGLAFFTDTQYF. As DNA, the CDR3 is TGTGCCAGCAGCCAAGCCGGACTAGCTTTCTTCACAGATACGCAGTATTTT.

CDR3 loop: CASSFPPPGLLHDRYNEQFF. The CDR3 DNA reads TGCGCCAGCAGCTTTCCTCCCCCTGGACTTCTCCATGACCGCTACAATGAGCAGTTCTTC. The chain couples TRBV5-1 to TRBJ2-1, with D possibly matching TRBD2 (5 bases). The germline V and J ends were trimmed by 2 bases and 3 bases, with 27 bases remaining between them. The CDR3 is 20 residues long. Germline V gene data show CDR1 as SGHRS and CDR2 as YFSETQ.

This chain's CDR3 is CASSLDRDGEQYF. The CDR3 DNA sequence: TGTGCCAGCAGTTTGGACAGGGACGGCGAGCAGTACTTC. V and J are TRBV27 and TRBJ2-7, with 8 positions matching TRBD1. Germline V gene sequence: CDR1 MNHEY, CDR2 SMNVEV (reference sequence). This CDR3 has 13 residues. Germline trimming cut 3 bases from V and 6 bases from J; bases unmatched to any gene: 4.

The CDR3 coding sequence is TGTGCCAGCAGTTACTCGATTGCAGGGGACTATGGCTACACCTTC. This translates into CASSYSIAGDYGYTF. The chain couples TRBV6-2 or TRBV6-3 to TRBJ1-2; possible D gene TRBD1, 6 bases. Germline V gives CDR1 MNHEY, CDR2 SVGEGT. Between the trimmed V and J ends, which lost 0 bases and 3 bases, there was a span of 11 bases. The CDR3 has 15 amino acids.

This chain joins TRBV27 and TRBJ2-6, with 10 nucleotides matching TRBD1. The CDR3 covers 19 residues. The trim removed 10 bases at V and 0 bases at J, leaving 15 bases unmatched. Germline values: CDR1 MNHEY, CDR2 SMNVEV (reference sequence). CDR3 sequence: CATTPLDRGPPSGANVLTF. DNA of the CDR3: TGTGCCACCACACCACTCGACAGGGGGCCACCCTCTGGGGCCAACGTCCTGACTTTC.

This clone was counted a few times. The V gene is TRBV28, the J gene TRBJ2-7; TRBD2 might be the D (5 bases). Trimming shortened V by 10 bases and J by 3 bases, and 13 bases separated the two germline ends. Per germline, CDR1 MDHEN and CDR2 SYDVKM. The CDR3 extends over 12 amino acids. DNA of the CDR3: TGTGCCACTCAAAGAGGGCTCTACGAGCAGTACTTC. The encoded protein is CATQRGLYEQYF. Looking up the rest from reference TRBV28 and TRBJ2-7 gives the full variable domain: DVKVTQSSRYLVKRTGEKVFLECVQDMDHENMFWYRQDPGLGLRLIYFSYDVKMKEKGDIPEGYSVSREKKERFSLILESASTNQTSMYLCATQRGLYEQYFGPGTRLTVT.

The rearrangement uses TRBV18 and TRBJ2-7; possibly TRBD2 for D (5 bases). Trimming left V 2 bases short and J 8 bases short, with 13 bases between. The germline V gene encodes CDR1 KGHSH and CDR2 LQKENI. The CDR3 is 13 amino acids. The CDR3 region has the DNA TGTGCCAGCTCACCATCGAGGGATGGCCAGCAGTACTTC. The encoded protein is CASSPSRDGQQYF. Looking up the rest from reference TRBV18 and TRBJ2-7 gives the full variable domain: NAGVMQNPRHLVRRRGQEARLRCSPMKGHSHVYWYRQLPEEGLKFMVYLQKENIIDESGMPKERFSAEFPKEGPSILRIQQVVRGDSAAYFCASSPSRDGQQYFGPGTRLTVT.

The CDR3 spells CASSTDTHNEQFF. CDR3 bases: TGTGCCAGCAGTACGGACACCCACAATGAGCAGTTCTTC. The V call is TRBV27, the J call TRBJ2-1; a possible D gene is TRBD1 (5 bases). Germline assignment: CDR1 MNHEY and CDR2 SMNVEV (reference sequence). CDR3 size: 13 residues. V was clipped by 5 bases and J by 5 bases, with 10 bases between them.

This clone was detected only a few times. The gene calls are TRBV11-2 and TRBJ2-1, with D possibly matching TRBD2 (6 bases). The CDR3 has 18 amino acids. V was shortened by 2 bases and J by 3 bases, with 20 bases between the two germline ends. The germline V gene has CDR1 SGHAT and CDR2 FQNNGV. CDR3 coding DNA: TGTGCCAGCAGCTTATTGGTTGGGGCGGGGAGACGCTACAATGAGCAGTTCTTC. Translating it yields CASSLLVGAGRRYNEQFF.

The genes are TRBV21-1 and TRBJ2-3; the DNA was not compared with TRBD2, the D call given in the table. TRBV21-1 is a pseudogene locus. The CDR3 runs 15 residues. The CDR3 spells CASSKEGQGTDTQYF. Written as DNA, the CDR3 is TGTGCCAGCAGCAAGGAGGGGCAGGGCACAGATACGCAGTATTTT.

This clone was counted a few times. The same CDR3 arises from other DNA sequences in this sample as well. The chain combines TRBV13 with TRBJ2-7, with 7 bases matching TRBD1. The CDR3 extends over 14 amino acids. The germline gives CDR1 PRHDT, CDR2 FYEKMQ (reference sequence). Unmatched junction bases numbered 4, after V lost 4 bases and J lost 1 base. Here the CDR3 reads CASSSMDRSYEQYF. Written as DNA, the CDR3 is TGTGCCAGCAGCTCTATGGACAGGTCCTACGAGCAGTACTTC.

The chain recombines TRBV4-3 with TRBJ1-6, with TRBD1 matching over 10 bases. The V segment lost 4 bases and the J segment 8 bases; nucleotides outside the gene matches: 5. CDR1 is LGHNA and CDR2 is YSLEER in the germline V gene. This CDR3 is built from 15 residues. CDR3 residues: CASSRSGQGYSPLHF. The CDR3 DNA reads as TGCGCCAGCAGCCGGTCGGGACAGGGGTATTCACCCCTCCACTTT.

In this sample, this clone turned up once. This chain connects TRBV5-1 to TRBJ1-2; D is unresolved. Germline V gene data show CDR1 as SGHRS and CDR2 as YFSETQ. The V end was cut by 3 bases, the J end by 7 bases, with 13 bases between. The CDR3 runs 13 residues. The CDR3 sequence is CASSSAASPGYTF. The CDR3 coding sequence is TGCGCCAGCAGCTCCGCCGCGTCGCCTGGCTACACCTTC.

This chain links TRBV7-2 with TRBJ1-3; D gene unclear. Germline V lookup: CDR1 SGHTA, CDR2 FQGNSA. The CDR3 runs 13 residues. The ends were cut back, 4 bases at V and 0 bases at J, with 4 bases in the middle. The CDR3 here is CASSSNSGNTIYF. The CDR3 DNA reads TGTGCCAGCAGCTCCAACTCTGGAAACACCATATATTTT.

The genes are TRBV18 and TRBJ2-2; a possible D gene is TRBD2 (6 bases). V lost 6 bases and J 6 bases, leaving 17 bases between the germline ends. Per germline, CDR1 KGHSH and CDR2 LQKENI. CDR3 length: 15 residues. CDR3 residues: CASSPPEGTAGELFF. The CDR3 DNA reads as TGTGCCAGCTCCCCTCCGGAGGGCACGGCCGGGGAGCTGTTTTTT.

DNA for the CDR3: TGTGCCATCAGTCAGAGCGGGGGGGCCGTCGATGAGCAGTTCTTC. The encoded protein is CAISQSGGAVDEQFF. V and J are TRBV10-3 and TRBJ2-1; 10 bases agree with TRBD2. CDR1 and CDR2 (germline): ENHRY, SYGVKD. The CDR3 extends over 15 amino acids. The V segment lost 5 bases and the J segment 8 bases; nucleotides outside the gene matches: 9.

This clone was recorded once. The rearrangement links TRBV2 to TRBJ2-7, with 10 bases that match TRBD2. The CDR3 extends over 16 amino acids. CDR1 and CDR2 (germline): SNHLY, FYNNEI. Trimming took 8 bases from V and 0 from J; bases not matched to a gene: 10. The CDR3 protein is CASDNSGGLSSYEQYF. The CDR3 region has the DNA TGTGCCAGCGACAATAGCGGGGGGTTGAGCTCCTACGAGCAGTACTTC.

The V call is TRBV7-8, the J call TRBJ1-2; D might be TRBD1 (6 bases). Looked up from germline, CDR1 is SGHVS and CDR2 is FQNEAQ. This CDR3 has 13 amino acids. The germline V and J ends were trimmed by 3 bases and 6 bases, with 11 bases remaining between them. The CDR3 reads CASSLLGGHGYTF. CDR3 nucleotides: TGTGCCAGCAGCTTGCTGGGGGGGCATGGCTACACCTTC.

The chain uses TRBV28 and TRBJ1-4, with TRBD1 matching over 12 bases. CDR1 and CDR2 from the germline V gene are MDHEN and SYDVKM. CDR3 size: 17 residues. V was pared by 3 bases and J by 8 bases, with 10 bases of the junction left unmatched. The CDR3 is CASSFGTGGSGGEKLFF. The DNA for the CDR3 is TGTGCCAGCAGTTTCGGGACAGGGGGCTCCGGGGGAGAAAAACTGTTTTTT.

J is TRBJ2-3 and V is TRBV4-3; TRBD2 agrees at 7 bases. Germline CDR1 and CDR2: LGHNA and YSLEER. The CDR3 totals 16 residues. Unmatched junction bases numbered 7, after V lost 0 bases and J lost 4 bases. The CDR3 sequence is CASSQDRGGGSDTQYF. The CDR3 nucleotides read TGCGCCAGCAGCCAAGATCGGGGCGGGGGTTCAGATACGCAGTATTTT.

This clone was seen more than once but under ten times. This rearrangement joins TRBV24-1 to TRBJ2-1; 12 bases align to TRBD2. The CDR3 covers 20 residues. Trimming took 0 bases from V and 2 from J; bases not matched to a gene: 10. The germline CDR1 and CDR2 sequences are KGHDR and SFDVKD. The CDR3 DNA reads TGTGCCACCAGTGATTTGCCCGTCCTAGCGGGAGGGGAGACCTACAATGAGCAGTTCTTC. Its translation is CATSDLPVLAGGETYNEQFF.